The 32 T cell receptor beta chains below come from one sample, sequenced in a study of blood T cell repertoires in COVID-19. Some clones are missing from TCRdb's copy, which holds only in-frame ones; the method was immunoSEQ multiplex PCR. The sample holds about 400,000 clones, just under 90% seen once. The sample consisted of PBMCs or T cells enriched from blood (not recorded which). These receptors originate from a woman between 45 and 65 years old who had recovered from COVID-19.

The chain employs TRBV6-1 and TRBJ2-7, with TRBD2 matching 8 bases. The CDR3 loop spans 18 amino acids. The junction had 14 bases not matched to a gene; V was cut back by 4 bases and J by 0 bases. Germline V gene data show CDR1 as MNHNS and CDR2 as SASEGT. The CDR3 DNA sequence: TGTGCCAGCAGTGCGCGGGGGGCTCAACCACCTTACTCCTACGAGCAGTACTTC. The encoded protein is CASSARGAQPPYSYEQYF.

The chain is built from TRBV5-1 and TRBJ1-5; D gene unclear. The V gene lost 3 bases and the J gene lost 3 bases, with 7 bases spanning the gap. Germline V lookup: CDR1 SGHRS, CDR2 YFSETQ. There are 13 residues in the CDR3. CDR3 DNA: TGCGCCAGCAGCTCTTCTTACAATCAGCCCCAGCATTTT. Translated: CASSSSYNQPQHF.

V gene TRBV11-2 combines with J gene TRBJ1-2, with 8 bases lining up with TRBD1. Germline loops: CDR1 SGHAT, CDR2 FQNNGV. The CDR3 runs 14 residues. After removal of 5 bases from V and 6 bases from J, the junction contained 8 bases not matched to a gene. The CDR3 here is CASSPGQGVHGYTF. In DNA, the CDR3 is TGTGCCAGCAGCCCCGGACAGGGAGTCCATGGCTACACCTTC.

The J gene is TRBJ1-2, the V gene TRBV9, with D perhaps TRBD1 (6 bases). V was trimmed by 5 bases and J by 4 bases, leaving 12 bases between them. Looked up from germline, CDR1 is SGDLS and CDR2 is YYNGEE. CDR3 length equals 13 residues. The CDR3 sequence is CASREDSRYGYTF. The CDR3 bases are TGTGCCAGCAGAGAGGACAGTCGCTATGGCTACACCTTC.

This chain joins TRBV4-2 and TRBJ2-1; D remains unclear. Germline CDR1 is LGHNA and CDR2 is YNFKEQ. With 1 base removed from V and 6 bases from J, the gap between germline ends came to 13 bases. The CDR3 is 15 amino acids. CDR3 DNA: TGTGCCAGCAGCCAAGTAGGAGTCACCCTCAATGAGCAGTTCTTC. This translates into CASSQVGVTLNEQFF.

This clone was observed once. V usage is TRBV30 and J usage is TRBJ2-3; no definite D call. Trimming cost V 3 bases and J 1 base, with 5 bases left between them. This CDR3 region has 12 residues. From germline, CDR1 is GTSNPN and CDR2 SVGIG (reference sequence). For the CDR3, the DNA is TGTGCCTGGAGCGCAGGCACAGATACGCAGTATTTT. It translates to CAWSAGTDTQYF.

This chain connects TRBV11-2 to TRBJ1-5, with D hard to call. The CDR3 is made up of 15 amino acids. Germline V gives CDR1 SGHAT, CDR2 FQNNGV. The germline V and J ends were trimmed by 4 bases and 5 bases, with 15 bases remaining between them. CDR3 nucleotides: TGTGCCAGCAGCTCGTACGAGGGAGTCGATCAGCCCCAGCATTTT. Residues: CASSSYEGVDQPQHF. Variable domain in full (rest from reference TRBV11-2 and TRBJ1-5): EAGVAQSPRYKIIEKRQSVAFWCNPISGHATLYWYQQILGQGPKLLIQFQNNGVVDDSQLPKDRFSAERLKGVDSTLKIQPAKLEDSAVYLCASSSYEGVDQPQHFGDGTRLSIL.

The chain recombines TRBV9 with TRBJ2-1, with a tentative D call TRBD1 (5 bases). CDR1 SGDLS and CDR2 YYNGEE come from the germline V gene. The CDR3 has 15 amino acids. Trimming removed 2 bases at V and 7 bases at J, with 16 bases between. As DNA, the CDR3 is TGTGCCAGCAGCGTGAGATTAAGTCCAGGGAATGAGCAGTTCTTC. Its protein product is CASSVRLSPGNEQFF.

This clone was detected only once. The chain combines TRBV29-1 with TRBJ1-1, with TRBD1 as a possible D gene (5 bases). The length of the CDR3 is 14 residues. V shed 6 bases and J shed 5 bases, with 19 bases lying between them. Germline V gene lookup returns CDR1 SQVTM and CDR2 ANQGSEA. The CDR3 sequence: CSVKRDVIGTEAFF. For the CDR3, the DNA is TGCAGCGTAAAGCGGGACGTCATTGGGACTGAAGCTTTCTTT.

The CDR3 DNA reads as TGTGCCAGCAGTTACTGGGACAGGGGGTCCTACGAGCAGTACTTC. This encodes CASSYWDRGSYEQYF. This chain connects TRBV6-2 or TRBV6-3 to TRBJ2-7; 11 bases map to TRBD1. This CDR3 has 15 amino acids. V was pared by 1 base and J by 1 base, with 0 bases of the junction left unmatched. Germline V gene data show CDR1 as MNHEY and CDR2 as SVGEGT.

This clone was seen more than once but under ten times. This chain uses TRBV5-1 with TRBJ2-7; 9 bases are shared with TRBD1. Germline V gene sequence: CDR1 SGHRS, CDR2 YFSETQ. J was trimmed by 4 bases and V by 3 bases; bases with no gene match: 11. This CDR3 region has 16 residues. The CDR3 sequence: CASSYITGGAEYEQYF. The CDR3 DNA follows: TGCGCCAGCAGCTACATAACAGGGGGCGCGGAATACGAGCAGTACTTC.

This clone has just one count. J is TRBJ1-2 and V is TRBV2, with 9 bases that match TRBD1. This CDR3 has 17 residues. Looked up from germline, CDR1 is SNHLY and CDR2 is FYNNEI. J gave up 6 bases and V 4 bases, and 15 bases lay outside the gene matches. The CDR3 coding sequence is TGTGCCAGCAGTGGCCATCCCAGGACAGGGGAAATGGATGGCTACACCTTC. Protein product: CASSGHPRTGEMDGYTF.

The DNA of the CDR3 is TGTGCCTGGAGTTGGGGTGGGGGCAGCACAGATACGCAGTATTTT. Its translation is CAWSWGGGSTDTQYF. The chain couples TRBV30 to TRBJ2-3; a possible D gene is TRBD1 (6 bases). This CDR3 is 15 amino acids long. The germline V gene has CDR1 GTSNPN and CDR2 SVGIG (reference sequence). The V end was cut by 2 bases, the J end by 0 bases, with 12 bases between.

The chain carries TRBV7-2 and TRBJ1-2, with D perhaps TRBD1 (5 bases). Germline V lookup: CDR1 SGHTA, CDR2 FQGNSA. This CDR3 region has 12 residues. V shed 5 bases and J shed 5 bases, with 9 bases lying between them. This CDR3 reads CASSQDSYGYTF. For the CDR3, the DNA is TGTGCCAGCAGCCAAGACAGTTATGGCTACACCTTC.

The rearrangement uses TRBV15 and TRBJ1-2; D not certain. The ends were cut back, 5 bases at V and 2 bases at J, with 9 bases in the middle. This CDR3 contains 13 residues. CDR1 and CDR2 from the germline V gene are LNHNV and YYDKDF (reference sequence). CDR3 bases: TGTGCCACCAGCGAGGAAAACAACTATGGCTACACCTTC. Its protein is CATSEENNYGYTF.

The chain combines TRBV7-2 with TRBJ1-2, with unresolved D. V was trimmed by 5 bases and J by 8 bases, leaving 12 bases between them. CDR3 size: 12 residues. Germline V gene sequence: CDR1 SGHTA, CDR2 FQGNSA. CDR3 in DNA: TGTGCCAGCAGCCCCAGAAATTTCGGCTACACCTTC. Translation: CASSPRNFGYTF.

The rearrangement uses TRBV28 and TRBJ1-2; no firm D call. Germline V CDR1 and CDR2: MDHEN, SYDVKM. Trimming cost V 4 bases and J 4 bases, with 10 bases left between them. CDR3 size: 13 residues. The CDR3 loop reads CASSSTLAYGYTF. The CDR3 nucleotides are TGTGCCAGCAGTTCCACTTTAGCCTATGGCTACACCTTC.

This chain links TRBV6-4 with TRBJ1-2, with 8 bases that match TRBD1. The CDR3 loop spans 20 amino acids. The junction had 25 bases not matched to a gene; V was cut back by 5 bases and J by 5 bases. Germline assignment: CDR1 MRHNA and CDR2 SNTAGT. The CDR3 DNA reads TGTGCCAGCAGTAACACCAAAGGACAGGGTTTGGTCCTAGTATGGTATGGCTACACCTTC. Translated: CASSNTKGQGLVLVWYGYTF.

The V call is TRBV4-1, the J call TRBJ2-7, with 7 bases lining up with TRBD1. CDR1 is MGHRA, CDR2 YSYEKL, per germline. This CDR3 has 13 amino acids. With V trimmed by 6 bases and J by 4 bases, 6 bases remained unmatched. The CDR3 loop is CASRRTGDYEQYF. CDR3 bases: TGCGCCAGCAGGCGGACAGGCGATTACGAGCAGTACTTC.

The chain links TRBV27 to TRBJ2-5, with D maybe TRBD1 (6 bases). Trimming stripped 5 bases from V and 5 bases from J, with 24 bases between. This CDR3 comprises 17 residues. Germline CDR1 MNHEY, CDR2 SMNVEV (reference sequence). The CDR3 DNA reads as TGTGCCAGCAGTCCCTACTACGTTACAGGGTTAAGGGAGACCCAGTACTTC. Residues: CASSPYYVTGLRETQYF.

The chain combines TRBV6-2 or TRBV6-3 with TRBJ2-2; TRBD1 matches at 8 bases. The CDR3 spans 16 residues. Germline V lookup: CDR1 MNHEY, CDR2 SVGEGT. V dropped 6 bases and J dropped 2; count of bases not matched to a gene: 8. The CDR3 region is CASSPRQGLNTGELFF. DNA for the CDR3: TGTGCCAGCAGCCCTAGACAGGGGCTAAACACCGGGGAGCTGTTTTTT.

This chain connects TRBV12-3 or TRBV12-4 to TRBJ2-7; D remains ambiguous. This CDR3 comprises 13 residues. V was clipped by 6 bases and J by 0 bases, with 9 bases between them. The CDR3 nucleotides are TGTGCCAGCAGCGCCCCCGGCTCCTACGAGCAGTACTTC. This gives the protein CASSAPGSYEQYF.

The rearrangement joins TRBV7-9 to TRBJ2-2; TRBD1 might be the D (5 bases). The germline V gene encodes CDR1 SEHNR and CDR2 FQNEAQ (reference sequence). The ends were cut back, 8 bases at V and 6 bases at J, with 13 bases in the middle. The CDR3 is 13 amino acids. CDR3 coding DNA: TGTGCCAGCCCCGACAGTGAATCCGGGGAGCTGTTTTTT. Protein sequence: CASPDSESGELFF.

The chain carries TRBV5-1 and TRBJ1-6; D is uncertain. The V end was cut by 0 bases, the J end by 7 bases, with 5 bases between. The germline V gene encodes CDR1 SGHRS and CDR2 YFSETQ. The CDR3 runs to 13 residues. The CDR3 loop reads CASSLVVNSPLHF. For the CDR3, the DNA is TGCGCCAGCAGCTTGGTAGTCAATTCACCCCTCCACTTT.

The chain recombines TRBV12-5 with TRBJ2-4; a weak D match, TRBD1 (6 bases). The CDR3 totals 16 residues. V was cut by 2 bases and J by 5 bases, with 16 bases left in between. Looked up from germline, CDR1 is LGHNT and CDR2 is FRNRAP. DNA of the CDR3: TGTGCTAGTGGTTTGTGGACAGACACCGGCCAAAACATTCAGTACTTC. It is translated as CASGLWTDTGQNIQYF.

The CDR3 sequence: CASSPTPGQGIKLFF. The CDR3 DNA is TGTGCCAGCAGCCCGACGCCGGGACAGGGAATAAAACTGTTTTTT. The V gene is TRBV6-5, the J gene TRBJ1-4; 9 bases are a match to TRBD1. After removal of 6 bases from V and 10 bases from J, the junction contained 12 bases not matched to a gene. CDR3 length: 15 amino acids. Germline V gives CDR1 MNHEY, CDR2 SVGAGI.

The chain has TRBV4-1 and TRBJ1-1, with 10 bases lining up with TRBD1. The CDR3 is 13 amino acids. Losses at the gene ends were 8 bases for V and 4 bases for J; bases not matched to a gene: 4. In germline, CDR1 is MGHRA, CDR2 YSYEKL. The DNA of the CDR3 is TGCGCCAGCCGAGGACAGGGGGGCACTGAAGCTTTCTTT. This sequence encodes CASRGQGGTEAFF.

The J gene is TRBJ1-2, the V gene TRBV11-2; D is ambiguous. V was cut by 3 bases and J by 4 bases, with 12 bases left in between. The germline V gene encodes CDR1 SGHAT and CDR2 FQNNGV. This CDR3 has 14 residues. The CDR3 sequence is CASSFGEPRYGYTF. In DNA, the CDR3 is TGTGCCAGCAGCTTCGGGGAGCCTCGCTATGGCTACACCTTC.

The chain uses TRBV5-1 and TRBJ1-3, with 7 bases matching TRBD1. The V and J ends lost 0 bases and 4 bases, in that order; junction bases with no gene match: 25. This CDR3 comprises 22 residues. Germline V lookup: CDR1 SGHRS, CDR2 YFSETQ. The CDR3 bases are TGCGCCAGCAGCTTGGGAACCCCAATCGAGAGGGGGCTCTTGTTAAGGGGAAACACCATATATTTT. Encoded protein: CASSLGTPIERGLLLRGNTIYF.

The V call is TRBV28, the J call TRBJ2-6; TRBD1 might be the D (6 bases). CDR1 is MDHEN and CDR2 is SYDVKM in the germline V gene. The CDR3 runs to 16 residues. Trimming stripped 6 bases from V and 4 bases from J, with 16 bases between. CDR3 in amino acids: CASSIGWGRGANVLTF. The CDR3 bases are TGTGCCAGCAGCATAGGATGGGGGCGGGGGGCCAACGTCCTGACTTTC.

V usage is TRBV18 and J usage is TRBJ2-1; the match to TRBD1 covers 7 bases. This CDR3 is built from 16 residues. V lost 3 bases and J lost 5; bases outside the gene matches: 10. Germline V gene data show CDR1 as KGHSH and CDR2 as LQKENI. This CDR3 is CASSPLGRTGDNEQFF. In DNA, the CDR3 is TGTGCCAGCTCACCGCTGGGTCGGACAGGCGACAATGAGCAGTTCTTC.

The chain combines TRBV6-1 with TRBJ2-5; unclear D gene. CDR3 length: 13 residues. Germline V gene lookup returns CDR1 MNHNS and CDR2 SASEGT. V gave up 1 base and J gave up 4 bases, with 7 bases separating them. CDR3: CASSEGLLETQYF. The CDR3 DNA sequence: TGTGCCAGCAGTGAAGGACTTTTAGAGACCCAGTACTTC.